This T cell receptor (beta chain) appears in the sequencing data of a study of blood T cells in healthy people across ages. Findings and caveats of the study: Donor CMV status was unknown, possibly confounding expanded clonotype changes. Measured against age, TCR beta diversity per million T cells decreased in a roughly linear manner.

This CDR3 contains 15 residues. Per germline, CDR1 SGDLS and CDR2 YYNGEE. V was cut by 0 bases and J by 6 bases, with 16 bases left in between. PBMCs were isolated at a quantity of at least 6.5 million per sample. Using a J-beta primer mix together with a sample-barcoded 5' primer, a second PCR was run for roughly 7 to 12 cycles. The template-switch adaptor, which had 12 random nucleotides, put a tag on each cDNA molecule. MiXCR was run by TCRdb on the 5' RACE reads, yielding one entry per CDR3 protein. The table has about 2 million distinct CDR3 sequences, around half seen once. Notes on this clonotype: As yet, its antigen is unknown.

This chain uses TRBV9 with TRBJ2-7; a weak D match, TRBD1 (7 bases). The receptor comes from a woman aged 40 to 50 in good health. The source material was blood. CDR3 bases: TGTGCCAGCAGCGTAGGAGGCAGGGGGGCTGGCGAGCAGTACTTC. It specifies CASSVGGRGAGEQYF.